This note documents a single T cell receptor beta chain sequence. The source of the sample is a study of blood T cell repertoires in COVID-19. Background on the study: COVID-19 samples from acute and convalescent phases originated in the United States, Italy and Spain.

Assignment of participants to cohorts was predicated upon participant-reported clinical history. In the authors' methods: How many nucleated cells were present was estimated from reference gene primer amplification. Measured with immunoSEQ multiplex PCR; TCRdb has only the in-frame clones, and not every one. V, J and clone size reflect that table, while D and trimming were determined from the DNA. The sample includes over 150,000 clones, roughly 90% seen only once; the top ten take 7% to 8%. This CDR3 comprises 13 residues. The germline CDR1 and CDR2 sequences are KGHSH and LQKENI. J was trimmed by 3 bases and V by 3 bases; bases with no gene match: 1.

The material sequenced was PBMCs or T cells enriched from blood (not recorded which). The genes are TRBV18 and TRBJ1-2; 7 bases agree with TRBD1. The clonotype comes from a woman in her forties or fifties who had recovered from COVID-19. The CDR3 reads CASSPGTDYGYTF. CDR3 coding DNA: TGTGCCAGCTCACCTGGGACAGACTATGGCTACACCTTC.